These T cell receptor beta chains were read from a single sample in a study of T-cell reconstitution after alpha-beta-depleted transplantation in children. TCRdb passed the PCR reads through MiXCR, listing each CDR3 protein once. The table has about 980,000 distinct CDR3 sequences, about 29% seen once. This sample comprised PBMCs, mostly from graft donor cells, obtained 360 days after TCRalphabeta/CD19-depleted stem cell transplant. Receptor source: a boy less than two years old who had a stem cell transplant for SCID, so the T cells may come from the graft donor. Both conserved end residues are part of each CDR3. D genes are given only for firm matches. Some rows have no size entry. The others give once, few or many, or a class for an expanded clone.

J gene: TRBJ2-2; D gene: TRBD1; V gene: TRBV15; clone size: NA; CDR3 DNA: TGTGCCACCAGCAGGAACGGAGACGAGACAGGGGGCACCGGGGAGCTGTTTTTT; CDR3 protein: CATSRNGDETGGTGELFF
J gene: TRBJ2-7; D gene: TRBD2; V gene: TRBV4-1; clone size: NA; CDR3 DNA: TGCGCCAGCAGCCAACCCGGGGGGGCCTACGAGCAGTACTTC; CDR3 protein: CASSQPGGAYEQYF
J gene: TRBJ1-2; D gene: NA; V gene: TRBV14; clone size: NA; CDR3 DNA: TGTGCCAGCAGCCAAGAAAAGGGGACTAACTATGGCTACACCTTC; CDR3 protein: CASSQEKGTNYGYTF
J gene: TRBJ2-5; D gene: TRBD1; V gene: TRBV6-1; clone size: few; CDR3 DNA: TGTGCCAGCAGCGCACAGGGGGTAGAGACCCAGTACTTC; CDR3 protein: CASSAQGVETQYF
J gene: TRBJ2-1; D gene: NA; V gene: TRBV7-8; clone size: NA; CDR3 DNA: TGTGCCAGCAGCCTCCCGGTGGGCCTCCAAAGGTCTGAGCAGTTCTTC; CDR3 protein: CASSLPVGLQRSEQFF
J gene: TRBJ2-1; D gene: NA; V gene: TRBV7-2; clone size: NA; CDR3 DNA: TGTGCCAGCAGCACCACGGGCCCCTCAGCGAATGAGCAGTTCTTC; CDR3 protein: CASSTTGPSANEQFF
J gene: TRBJ2-7; D gene: NA; V gene: TRBV9; clone size: few; CDR3 DNA: TGTGCCAGCAGCGTAGACGGACACCCGGTCGACGAGCAGTACTTC; CDR3 protein: CASSVDGHPVDEQYF
J gene: TRBJ2-3; D gene: TRBD1; V gene: TRBV20-1; clone size: NA; CDR3 DNA: TGCAGTGCTAGCATACAGGGGGTTGGAGATACGCAGTATTTT; CDR3 protein: CSASIQGVGDTQYF
J gene: TRBJ2-3; D gene: NA; V gene: TRBV4-1; clone size: NA; CDR3 DNA: TGCGCCAGCGCAAGGGCCCTTCGCACAGATACGCAGTATTTT; CDR3 protein: CASARALRTDTQYF
J gene: TRBJ2-7; D gene: NA; V gene: TRBV2; clone size: NA; CDR3 DNA: TGTGCCAGCAGTCCCGGGACTTTCTCCTACGAGCAGTACTTC; CDR3 protein: CASSPGTFSYEQYF
J gene: TRBJ2-7; D gene: NA; V gene: TRBV19; clone size: NA; CDR3 DNA: TGTGCCAGTAGTATCAGTTTGGCGCTCCCCTACGAGCAGTACTTC; CDR3 protein: CASSISLALPYEQYF
J gene: TRBJ1-1; D gene: NA; V gene: TRBV5-1; clone size: few; CDR3 DNA: TGCGCCAGCAGCTCCTCCCCCGCAGGGGCTGAAGCTTTCTTT; CDR3 protein: CASSSSPAGAEAFF
J gene: TRBJ2-5; D gene: NA; V gene: TRBV5-5; clone size: NA; CDR3 DNA: TGTGCCAGCAGCTTGAGACCTGCCTCCCAAGAGACCCAGTACTTC; CDR3 protein: CASSLRPASQETQYF
J gene: TRBJ2-7; D gene: NA; V gene: TRBV29-1; clone size: once; CDR3 DNA: TGCAGCGTTGACGGGCCAGCTTACGAGCAGTACTTC; CDR3 protein: CSVDGPAYEQYF
J gene: TRBJ2-3; D gene: NA; V gene: TRBV12-3/TRBV12-4; clone size: NA; CDR3 DNA: TGTGCCAGCAGTTTAGGCGGTCCAGATGAGTTT; CDR3 protein: CASSLGGPDEF
J gene: TRBJ1-3; D gene: NA; V gene: TRBV12-3/TRBV12-4; clone size: NA; CDR3 DNA: TGTGCCAGCGACCAAGGGGGAGTGGGAAACACCATATATTTT; CDR3 protein: CASDQGGVGNTIYF
J gene: TRBJ2-7; D gene: NA; V gene: TRBV27; clone size: many; CDR3 DNA: TGTGCCAGCAGTTTCGGGGGCGCGCCCTACGAGCAGTACTTC; CDR3 protein: CASSFGGAPYEQYF
J gene: TRBJ2-1; D gene: NA; V gene: TRBV7-8; clone size: NA; CDR3 DNA: TGTGCCAGCAGCCAGAACGGGTTTAAGCAAATGGGGGGAAGGGAGCAGTTCTTC; CDR3 protein: CASSQNGFKQMGGREQFF
J gene: TRBJ2-3; D gene: NA; V gene: TRBV7-9; clone size: NA; CDR3 DNA: TGTGCCAGCAGGGACCTCGGAGATACGCAGTATTTT; CDR3 protein: CASRDLGDTQYF
J gene: TRBJ2-7; D gene: NA; V gene: TRBV7-9; clone size: NA; CDR3 DNA: TGTGCCAGCAGCTCTCAGACAACAGGGACCTACGAGCAGTACTTC; CDR3 protein: CASSSQTTGTYEQYF
J gene: TRBJ2-2; D gene: TRBD2; V gene: TRBV4-1; clone size: few; CDR3 DNA: TGCGCCAGCAGCGGAAGGCGGGGGACGAACACCGGGGAGCTGTTTTTT; CDR3 protein: CASSGRRGTNTGELFF
J gene: TRBJ2-7; D gene: NA; V gene: TRBV18; clone size: NA; CDR3 DNA: TGTGCCAGCTCACCAGGTAAAGGGCCCTACGAGCAGTACTTC; CDR3 protein: CASSPGKGPYEQYF
J gene: TRBJ2-2; D gene: NA; V gene: TRBV12-3/TRBV12-4; clone size: few; CDR3 DNA: TGTGCCAGCAGACCCGGGGAGGGGGTAAGGACCGGGGAGCTGTTTTTT; CDR3 protein: CASRPGEGVRTGELFF
J gene: TRBJ2-2; D gene: NA; V gene: TRBV24-1; clone size: NA; CDR3 DNA: TGTGCCACCAGTGAAGCAGGGGAGGTCGGGGAGCTGTTTTTT; CDR3 protein: CATSEAGEVGELFF
J gene: TRBJ1-1; D gene: TRBD1; V gene: TRBV7-9; clone size: NA; CDR3 DNA: TGTGCCAGCAGCTCCGACGTTGGGGGACAGGGGAGAACTGAAGCTTTCTTT; CDR3 protein: CASSSDVGGQGRTEAFF
J gene: TRBJ2-7; D gene: TRBD2; V gene: TRBV15; clone size: NA; CDR3 DNA: TGTGCCACCAGCACTGGGACTAGCGGGGCCGAGCAGTACTTC; CDR3 protein: CATSTGTSGAEQYF
J gene: TRBJ2-1; D gene: NA; V gene: TRBV27; clone size: NA; CDR3 DNA: TGTGCCAGCAGTATGGGGGGACGCTACAATGAGCAGTTCTTC; CDR3 protein: CASSMGGRYNEQFF
J gene: TRBJ2-1; D gene: NA; V gene: TRBV6-5; clone size: few; CDR3 DNA: TGTGCCAGCAGTTACACCCATGCCAGGGAGAATGAGCAGTTCTTC; CDR3 protein: CASSYTHARENEQFF
J gene: TRBJ2-5; D gene: NA; V gene: TRBV2; clone size: NA; CDR3 DNA: TGTGCCAGCAGTGACTGGGGGCTTCAAGAGACCCAGTACTTC; CDR3 protein: CASSDWGLQETQYF
J gene: TRBJ2-5; D gene: TRBD1; V gene: TRBV5-1; clone size: NA; CDR3 DNA: TGCGCCAGCAGCGTACCAGGGGGATCCCAAGAGACCCAGTACTTC; CDR3 protein: CASSVPGGSQETQYF
J gene: TRBJ1-1; D gene: TRBD1; V gene: TRBV12-3/TRBV12-4; clone size: NA; CDR3 DNA: TGTGCCAGCAGCCGTGACAGGGTCTCTGAAGCTTTCTTT; CDR3 protein: CASSRDRVSEAFF
J gene: TRBJ1-1; D gene: NA; V gene: TRBV12-3/TRBV12-4; clone size: few; CDR3 DNA: TGTGCCATTCAACCGAGGGGCCCTGGACTAATGAACACTGAAGCTTTCTTT; CDR3 protein: CAIQPRGPGLMNTEAFF
J gene: TRBJ2-1; D gene: NA; V gene: TRBV9; clone size: few; CDR3 DNA: TGTGCCAGCAGCGTAGCGAGGGGTGAGCAGTTCTTC; CDR3 protein: CASSVARGEQFF
J gene: TRBJ2-7; D gene: TRBD1; V gene: TRBV25-1; clone size: NA; CDR3 DNA: TGTGCCAGCAGTGGCTCGACCGGGACAGGGCTCTTTTACGGCTACGAGCAGTACTTC; CDR3 protein: CASSGSTGTGLFYGYEQYF
J gene: TRBJ1-1; D gene: NA; V gene: TRBV4-1; clone size: few; CDR3 DNA: TGCGCCAGCAGCTTCGGTCTTGTTGGAGAAGCTTTCTTT; CDR3 protein: CASSFGLVGEAFF
J gene: TRBJ2-3; D gene: NA; V gene: TRBV11-1; clone size: NA; CDR3 DNA: TGTGCCAGCAGCTTAAGTCAGGGGCTCACAGATACGCAGTATTTT; CDR3 protein: CASSLSQGLTDTQYF
J gene: TRBJ2-5; D gene: NA; V gene: TRBV4-1; clone size: NA; CDR3 DNA: TGCGCCAGCGGCCTCGGGGGAATGGAGACCCAGTACTTC; CDR3 protein: CASGLGGMETQYF
J gene: TRBJ2-5; D gene: NA; V gene: TRBV7-2; clone size: few; CDR3 DNA: TGTGCCAGCAGCTTAGTTCCGGGGATATCCCAAGAGACCCAGTACTTC; CDR3 protein: CASSLVPGISQETQYF
J gene: TRBJ2-3; D gene: NA; V gene: TRBV4-2; clone size: NA; CDR3 DNA: TGTGCCAGCAGCCAAGACGCGGCGGGGGCCTCCACAGATACGCAGTATTTT; CDR3 protein: CASSQDAAGASTDTQYF
J gene: TRBJ2-1; D gene: NA; V gene: TRBV5-5; clone size: many; CDR3 DNA: TGTGCCAGCAGCTTCCCTAGCCTGGCAGGCCACAGTGACAATGAGCAGTTCTTC; CDR3 protein: CASSFPSLAGHSDNEQFF
J gene: TRBJ1-1; D gene: NA; V gene: TRBV4-1; clone size: NA; CDR3 DNA: TGCGCCAGCAGCCAATCAGGTCTCTCTCTCTCACTGAACACTGAAGCTTTCTTT; CDR3 protein: CASSQSGLSLSLNTEAFF
J gene: TRBJ2-7; D gene: TRBD1; V gene: TRBV4-3; clone size: NA; CDR3 DNA: TGCGCCAGCAGCCAAGGGACAGGGAAAAACTACGAGCAGTACTTC; CDR3 protein: CASSQGTGKNYEQYF
J gene: TRBJ2-1; D gene: TRBD2; V gene: TRBV12-3/TRBV12-4; clone size: few; CDR3 DNA: TGTGCCAGCAGTTGGGACAGGCTAGCGGGGGTCTCCTACAATGAGCAGTTCTTC; CDR3 protein: CASSWDRLAGVSYNEQFF
J gene: TRBJ2-7; D gene: NA; V gene: TRBV20-1; clone size: NA; CDR3 DNA: TGCAGTGCTAGTCAGACCAACAGGATCCCGTCCTACGAGCAGTACTTC; CDR3 protein: CSASQTNRIPSYEQYF
J gene: TRBJ2-3; D gene: NA; V gene: TRBV10-3; clone size: NA; CDR3 DNA: TGTGCCCGGTCACGGGACGTCCAAGATACGCAGTATTTT; CDR3 protein: CARSRDVQDTQYF
J gene: TRBJ2-5; D gene: NA; V gene: TRBV15; clone size: few; CDR3 DNA: TGTGCCACCAGCAGAGATCGACTAGAACAAGAGACCCAGTACTTC; CDR3 protein: CATSRDRLEQETQYF
J gene: TRBJ2-7; D gene: NA; V gene: TRBV20-1; clone size: NA; CDR3 DNA: TGCAGTGCTGAGCCGTTCATCGCCTACGAGCAGTACTTC; CDR3 protein: CSAEPFIAYEQYF
J gene: TRBJ2-1; D gene: TRBD2; V gene: TRBV12-3/TRBV12-4; clone size: few; CDR3 DNA: TGTGCCAGCAGGATGACTAGCGGGGGGAGGGATGAGCAGTTCTTC; CDR3 protein: CASRMTSGGRDEQFF
J gene: TRBJ2-7; D gene: TRBD2; V gene: TRBV5-1; clone size: NA; CDR3 DNA: TGCGCCAGCAGCGCCCGACTAGCGGGGCCCTCTGGCGAGCAGTACTTC; CDR3 protein: CASSARLAGPSGEQYF
J gene: TRBJ2-3; D gene: NA; V gene: TRBV20-1; clone size: NA; CDR3 DNA: TGCAGTGCAAAGACTAACACAGATACGCAGTATTTT; CDR3 protein: CSAKTNTDTQYF
J gene: TRBJ1-4; D gene: NA; V gene: TRBV5-1; clone size: few; CDR3 DNA: TGCGCCAGCAGCTTGGCAGGAGGGGGAGGGGAAAAACTGTTTTTT; CDR3 protein: CASSLAGGGGEKLFF
J gene: TRBJ1-5; D gene: NA; V gene: TRBV2; clone size: many; CDR3 DNA: TGTGCCAGCCGCAGGGTTAGCAATCAGCCCCAGCATTTT; CDR3 protein: CASRRVSNQPQHF
J gene: TRBJ1-5; D gene: NA; V gene: TRBV20-1; clone size: many; CDR3 DNA: TGCAGTGCTAGAGGAACCGCGTATAGCAATCAGCCCCAGCATTTT; CDR3 protein: CSARGTAYSNQPQHF
J gene: TRBJ2-7; D gene: NA; V gene: TRBV4-1; clone size: once; CDR3 DNA: TGCGCCAGCAGCCAACTCTGGGGGAGCTCCTACGAGCAGTACTTC; CDR3 protein: CASSQLWGSSYEQYF
J gene: TRBJ1-2; D gene: NA; V gene: TRBV5-1; clone size: few; CDR3 DNA: TGCGCCAGCAGCTTGTGGCCCGCCAGGACCCATGGCTACACCTTC; CDR3 protein: CASSLWPARTHGYTF